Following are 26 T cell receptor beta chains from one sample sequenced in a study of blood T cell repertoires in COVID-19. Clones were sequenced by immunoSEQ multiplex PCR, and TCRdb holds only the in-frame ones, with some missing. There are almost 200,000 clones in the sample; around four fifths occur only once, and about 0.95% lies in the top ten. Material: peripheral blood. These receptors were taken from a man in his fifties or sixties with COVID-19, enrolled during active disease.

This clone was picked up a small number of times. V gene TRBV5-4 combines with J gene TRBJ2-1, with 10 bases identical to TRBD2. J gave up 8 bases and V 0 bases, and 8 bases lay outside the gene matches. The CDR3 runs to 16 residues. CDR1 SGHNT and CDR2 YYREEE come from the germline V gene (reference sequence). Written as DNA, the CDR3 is TGTGCCAGCAGCTTGGCGGCTAGCGGGAGAGGCTATGAGCAGTTCTTC. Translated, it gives CASSLAASGRGYEQFF.

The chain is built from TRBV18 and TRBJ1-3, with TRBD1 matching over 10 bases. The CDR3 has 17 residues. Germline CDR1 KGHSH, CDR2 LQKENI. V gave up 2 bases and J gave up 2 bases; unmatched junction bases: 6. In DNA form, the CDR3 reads TGTGCCAGCTCACCAGTGCGACAGGGGGCAGCTGGAAACACCATATATTTT. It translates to CASSPVRQGAAGNTIYF.

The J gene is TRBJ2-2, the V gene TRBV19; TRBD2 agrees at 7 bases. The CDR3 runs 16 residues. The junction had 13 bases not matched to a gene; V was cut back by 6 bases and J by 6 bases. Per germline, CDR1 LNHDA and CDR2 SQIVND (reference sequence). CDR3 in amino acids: CASRWEGIPKSGELFF. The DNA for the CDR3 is TGTGCCAGTAGATGGGAGGGGATCCCAAAGTCCGGGGAGCTGTTTTTT.

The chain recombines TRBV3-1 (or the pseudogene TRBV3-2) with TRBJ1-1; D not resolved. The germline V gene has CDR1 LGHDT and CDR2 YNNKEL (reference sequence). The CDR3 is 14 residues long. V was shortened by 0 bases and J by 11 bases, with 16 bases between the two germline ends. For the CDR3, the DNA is TGTGCCAGCAGCCAAGATGCAGACGGGGTTGGGGCTTTCTTT. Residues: CASSQDADGVGAFF.

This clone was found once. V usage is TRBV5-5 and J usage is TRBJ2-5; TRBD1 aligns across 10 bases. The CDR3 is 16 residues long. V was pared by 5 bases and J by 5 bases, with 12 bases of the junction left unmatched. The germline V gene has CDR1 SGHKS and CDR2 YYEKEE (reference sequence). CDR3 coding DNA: TGTGCCAGCAGTTTCCGGGGACAGGGGCTATGGGAGACCCAGTACTTC. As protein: CASSFRGQGLWETQYF.

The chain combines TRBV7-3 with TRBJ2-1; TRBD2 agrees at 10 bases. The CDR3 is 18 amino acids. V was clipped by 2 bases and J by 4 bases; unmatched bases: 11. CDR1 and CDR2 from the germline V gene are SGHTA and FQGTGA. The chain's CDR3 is CASSLWASGSRGYNEQFF. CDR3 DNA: TGTGCCAGCAGCTTATGGGCTAGCGGGAGCCGGGGGTACAATGAGCAGTTCTTC.

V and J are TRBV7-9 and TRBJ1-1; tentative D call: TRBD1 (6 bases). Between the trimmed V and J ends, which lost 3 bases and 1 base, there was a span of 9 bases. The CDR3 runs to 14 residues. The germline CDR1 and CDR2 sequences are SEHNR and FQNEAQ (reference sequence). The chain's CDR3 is CASSFDRTNTEAFF. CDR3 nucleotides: TGTGCCAGCAGCTTTGACAGGACGAACACTGAAGCTTTCTTT.

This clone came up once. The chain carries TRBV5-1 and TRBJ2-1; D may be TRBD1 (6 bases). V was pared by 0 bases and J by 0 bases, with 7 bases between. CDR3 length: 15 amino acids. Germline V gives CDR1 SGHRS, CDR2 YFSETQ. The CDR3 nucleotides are TGCGCCAGCAGCTTGGACAGGGTCTCCTACAATGAGCAGTTCTTC. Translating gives CASSLDRVSYNEQFF.

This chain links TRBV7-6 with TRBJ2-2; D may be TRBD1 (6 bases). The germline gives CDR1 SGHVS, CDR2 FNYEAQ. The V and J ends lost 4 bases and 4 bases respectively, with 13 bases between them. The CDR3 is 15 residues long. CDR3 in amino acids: CASSSTGNRTGELFF. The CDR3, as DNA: TGTGCCAGCAGCTCCACAGGGAATCGCACCGGGGAGCTGTTTTTT.

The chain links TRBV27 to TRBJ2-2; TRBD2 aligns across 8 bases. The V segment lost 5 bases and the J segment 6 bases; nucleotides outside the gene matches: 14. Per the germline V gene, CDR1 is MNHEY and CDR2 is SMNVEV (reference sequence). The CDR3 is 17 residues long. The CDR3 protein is CASSTQDSGSRAGELFF. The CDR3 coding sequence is TGTGCCAGCAGTACTCAAGACAGCGGGAGCCGAGCCGGGGAGCTGTTTTTT.

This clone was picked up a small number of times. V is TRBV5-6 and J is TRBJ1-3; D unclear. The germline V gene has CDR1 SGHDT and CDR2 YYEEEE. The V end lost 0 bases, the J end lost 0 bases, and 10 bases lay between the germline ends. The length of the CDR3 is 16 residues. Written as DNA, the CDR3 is TGTGCCAGCAGCTTGGGGCTAGGCACCTCTGGAAACACCATATATTTT. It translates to CASSLGLGTSGNTIYF. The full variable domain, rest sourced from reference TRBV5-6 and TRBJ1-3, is DAGVTQSPTHLIKTRGQQVTLRCSPKSGHDTVSWYQQALGQGPQFIFQYYEEEERQRGNFPDRFSGHQFPNYSSELNVNALLLGDSALYLCASSLGLGTSGNTIYFGEGSWLTVV.

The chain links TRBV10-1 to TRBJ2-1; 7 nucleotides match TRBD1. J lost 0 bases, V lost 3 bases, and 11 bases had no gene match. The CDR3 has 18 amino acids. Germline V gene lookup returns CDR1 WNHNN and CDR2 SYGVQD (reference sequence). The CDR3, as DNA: TGCGCCAGCAGTGATTATGCAGGGGGTGCAAGCTCCTACAATGAGCAGTTCTTC. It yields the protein CASSDYAGGASSYNEQFF.

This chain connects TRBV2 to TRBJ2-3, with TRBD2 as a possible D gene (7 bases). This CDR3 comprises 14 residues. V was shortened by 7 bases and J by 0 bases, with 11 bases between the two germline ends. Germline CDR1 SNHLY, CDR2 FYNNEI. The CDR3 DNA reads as TGTGCCAGCATTGCGGGGGCTAGCACAGATACGCAGTATTTT. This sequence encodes CASIAGASTDTQYF. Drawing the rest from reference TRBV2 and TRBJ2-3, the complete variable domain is EPEVTQTPSHQVTQMGQEVILRCVPISNHLYFYWYRQILGQKVEFLVSFYNNEISEKSEIFDDQFSVERPDGSNFTLKIRSTKLEDSAMYFCASIAGASTDTQYFGPGTRLTVL.

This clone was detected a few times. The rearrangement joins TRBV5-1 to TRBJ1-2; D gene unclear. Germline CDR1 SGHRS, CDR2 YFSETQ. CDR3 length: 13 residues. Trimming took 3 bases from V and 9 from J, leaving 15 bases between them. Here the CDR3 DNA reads TGCGCCAGCAGCTCCCGCCAGAGGGAGAGCTACACCTTC. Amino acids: CASSSRQRESYTF.

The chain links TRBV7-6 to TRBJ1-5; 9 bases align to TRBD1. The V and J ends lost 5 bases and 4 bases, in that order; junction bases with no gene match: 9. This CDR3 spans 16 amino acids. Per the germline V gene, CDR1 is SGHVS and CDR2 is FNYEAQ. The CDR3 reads CASSPNTGGLNQPQHF. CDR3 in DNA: TGTGCCAGCAGCCCAAATACAGGGGGCCTTAATCAGCCCCAGCATTTT.

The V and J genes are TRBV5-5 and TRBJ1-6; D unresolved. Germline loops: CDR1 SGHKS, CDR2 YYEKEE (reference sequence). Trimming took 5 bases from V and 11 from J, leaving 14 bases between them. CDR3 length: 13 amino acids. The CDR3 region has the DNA TGTGCCAGCAGTTCGGCGCCCCAGGCACCCCTCCACTTT. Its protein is CASSSAPQAPLHF.

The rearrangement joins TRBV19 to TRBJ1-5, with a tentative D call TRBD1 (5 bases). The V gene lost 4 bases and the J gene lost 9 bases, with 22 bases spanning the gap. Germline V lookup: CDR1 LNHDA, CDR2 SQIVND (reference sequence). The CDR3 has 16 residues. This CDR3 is CASSRRQNQAPMPQHF. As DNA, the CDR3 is TGTGCCAGTAGTAGGAGACAGAACCAAGCCCCGATGCCCCAGCATTTT. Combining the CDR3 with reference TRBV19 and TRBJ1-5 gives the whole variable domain DGGITQSPKYLFRKEGQNVTLSCEQNLNHDAMYWYRQDPGQGLRLIYYSQIVNDFQKGDIAEGYSVSREKKESFPLTVTSAQKNPTAFYLCASSRRQNQAPMPQHFGDGTRLSIL.

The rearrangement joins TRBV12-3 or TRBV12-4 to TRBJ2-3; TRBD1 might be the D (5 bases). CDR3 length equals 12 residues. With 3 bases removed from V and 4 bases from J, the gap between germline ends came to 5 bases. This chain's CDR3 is CASSFRADTQYF. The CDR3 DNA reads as TGTGCCAGCAGTTTCAGGGCAGATACGCAGTATTTT.

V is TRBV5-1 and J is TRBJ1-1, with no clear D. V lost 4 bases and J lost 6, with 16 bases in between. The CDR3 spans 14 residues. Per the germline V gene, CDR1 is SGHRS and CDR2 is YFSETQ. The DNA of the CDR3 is TGCGCCAGCAGCCCCGACCCGGGAGGTGCTGAAGCTTTCTTT. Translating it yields CASSPDPGGAEAFF.

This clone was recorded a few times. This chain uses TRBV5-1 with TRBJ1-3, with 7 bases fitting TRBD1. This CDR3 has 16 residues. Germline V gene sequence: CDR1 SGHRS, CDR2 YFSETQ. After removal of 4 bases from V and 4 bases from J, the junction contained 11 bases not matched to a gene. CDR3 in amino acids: CASSPGTGVYGNTIYF. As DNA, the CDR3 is TGCGCCAGCAGCCCCGGTACAGGGGTATACGGAAACACCATATATTTT.

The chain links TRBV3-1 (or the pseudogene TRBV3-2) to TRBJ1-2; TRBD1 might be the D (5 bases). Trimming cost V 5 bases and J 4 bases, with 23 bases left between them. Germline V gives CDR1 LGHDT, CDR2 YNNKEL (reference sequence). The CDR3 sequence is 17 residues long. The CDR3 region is CASSWTLGQFASYGYTF. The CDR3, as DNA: TGTGCCAGCAGCTGGACCTTAGGACAATTTGCCTCCTATGGCTACACCTTC.

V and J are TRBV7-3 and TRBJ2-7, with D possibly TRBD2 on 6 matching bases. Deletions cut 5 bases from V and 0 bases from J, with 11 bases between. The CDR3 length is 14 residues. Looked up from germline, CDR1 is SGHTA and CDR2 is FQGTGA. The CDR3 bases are TGTGCCAGCAGCCCCGTAGCGGCCTCCTACGAGCAGTACTTC. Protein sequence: CASSPVAASYEQYF.

CDR3: CASNRRQGSNEQFF. Written as DNA, the CDR3 is TGTGCCAGCAACAGGCGACAGGGTTCCAATGAGCAGTTCTTC. V and J are TRBV2 and TRBJ2-1, with 7 bases that match TRBD1. This CDR3 comprises 14 residues. CDR1 is SNHLY, CDR2 FYNNEI, per germline. Unmatched junction bases numbered 9, after V lost 7 bases and J lost 6 bases.

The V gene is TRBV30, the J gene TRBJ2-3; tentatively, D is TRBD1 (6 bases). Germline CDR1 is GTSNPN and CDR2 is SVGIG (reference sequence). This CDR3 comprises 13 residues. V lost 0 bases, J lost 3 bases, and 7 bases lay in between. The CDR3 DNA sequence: TGTGCCTGGAGTGTAGGGGGAACAGATACGCAGTATTTT. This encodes CAWSVGGTDTQYF.

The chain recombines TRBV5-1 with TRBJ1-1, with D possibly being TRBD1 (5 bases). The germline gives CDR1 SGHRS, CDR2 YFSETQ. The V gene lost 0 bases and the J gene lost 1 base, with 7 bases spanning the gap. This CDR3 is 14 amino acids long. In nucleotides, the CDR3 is TGCGCCAGCAGCTTGGACAGGTCGAACACTGAAGCTTTCTTT. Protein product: CASSLDRSNTEAFF.

The CDR3 loop is CASTLGKQEAFF. CDR3 nucleotides: TGTGCCAGCACCCTCGGAAAACAGGAAGCTTTCTTT. The genes are TRBV2 and TRBJ1-1; D uncertain. Germline CDR1 and CDR2: SNHLY and FYNNEI. This CDR3 has 12 amino acids. Trimming pared 7 bases from V and 8 bases from J, leaving 14 bases between.